This TCR beta chain was recovered during a study of CXCR3-negative and CXCR3-positive naive CD8 T cells. The overall study: Each library gave roughly 1.6 +/- 0.3 million of about 150 million TRB reads. Study findings and constraints: The study inferred TCR strength from TRB CDR3 properties and found comparable surface CD5 between naive subsets. Compared with CXCR3-negative naive cells, CXCR3-positive naive cells showed more hydrophobic TRB CDR3s. For naive cells, CXCR3-negative and CXCR3-positive subsets had similar TRBV-TRBJ usage; for memory cells, usage differed.

Each TRB cDNA library was prepared by 5' RACE (with UMI labels). TCRdb reprocessed the 5' RACE reads, keeping one entry per CDR3 protein, no DNA. This listing includes about 89,000 distinct CDR3 sequences. The CDR3 sequence is 19 residues long. From germline, CDR1 is LGHNA and CDR2 YSLEER. A note on this clonotype: No antigen is known for it.

The chain recombines TRBV4-3 with TRBJ2-6. The receptor was derived from a human donor in good health. Some clones in this sample may be carry-over from other donors' samples. What was sequenced was naive CXCR3+ CD8+ T cells from blood. Indicated subset: CD45RO-CCR7+CD27+CD95- naive CD8+ T cells expressing CXCR3 (TNR3+). CDR3 sequence reads: CASSQEGQELASGANVLTF.